This T cell receptor beta chain was documented in a study of T cells after posttransplantation cyclophosphamide. About this clone itself: Its matching antigen is unknown.

Measured with immunoSEQ multiplex PCR; TCRdb has only the in-frame clones, and not every one. The table includes about 43,000 clones, less than 95% detected once. Busulfan-fludarabine conditioning, marrow transplant, and cyclophosphamide on days +3 and +4 were administered. Study outcomes and limitations: Later blood repertoires were often dominated by clones from the donor CD8+ memory compartment. After PTCy, TRB diversity resembled that of CNI/methotrexate controls. TRB overlap between skin or GI tissue T cells and blood was limited.

This CDR3 has 15 amino acids. The V gene's germline CDR1 is KGHSH and CDR2 LQKENI. V lost 2 bases and J lost 3; bases outside the gene matches: 6. This material consisted of PBMCs, taken about 60 days after allogeneic stem cell transplant with posttransplant cyclophosphamide. The TCR sequence derives from a male patient aged 55 to 69 who received an allogeneic stem cell transplant from a related donor and was CMV-positive. Certain T cells may be donor cells from the graft. The chain carries TRBV18 and TRBJ1-1; 7 bases align to TRBD1. The CDR3 DNA reads TGTGCCAGCTCACCAGAGTTGGGACAGTACACTGAAGCTTTCTTT. Translation gives CASSPELGQYTEAFF.